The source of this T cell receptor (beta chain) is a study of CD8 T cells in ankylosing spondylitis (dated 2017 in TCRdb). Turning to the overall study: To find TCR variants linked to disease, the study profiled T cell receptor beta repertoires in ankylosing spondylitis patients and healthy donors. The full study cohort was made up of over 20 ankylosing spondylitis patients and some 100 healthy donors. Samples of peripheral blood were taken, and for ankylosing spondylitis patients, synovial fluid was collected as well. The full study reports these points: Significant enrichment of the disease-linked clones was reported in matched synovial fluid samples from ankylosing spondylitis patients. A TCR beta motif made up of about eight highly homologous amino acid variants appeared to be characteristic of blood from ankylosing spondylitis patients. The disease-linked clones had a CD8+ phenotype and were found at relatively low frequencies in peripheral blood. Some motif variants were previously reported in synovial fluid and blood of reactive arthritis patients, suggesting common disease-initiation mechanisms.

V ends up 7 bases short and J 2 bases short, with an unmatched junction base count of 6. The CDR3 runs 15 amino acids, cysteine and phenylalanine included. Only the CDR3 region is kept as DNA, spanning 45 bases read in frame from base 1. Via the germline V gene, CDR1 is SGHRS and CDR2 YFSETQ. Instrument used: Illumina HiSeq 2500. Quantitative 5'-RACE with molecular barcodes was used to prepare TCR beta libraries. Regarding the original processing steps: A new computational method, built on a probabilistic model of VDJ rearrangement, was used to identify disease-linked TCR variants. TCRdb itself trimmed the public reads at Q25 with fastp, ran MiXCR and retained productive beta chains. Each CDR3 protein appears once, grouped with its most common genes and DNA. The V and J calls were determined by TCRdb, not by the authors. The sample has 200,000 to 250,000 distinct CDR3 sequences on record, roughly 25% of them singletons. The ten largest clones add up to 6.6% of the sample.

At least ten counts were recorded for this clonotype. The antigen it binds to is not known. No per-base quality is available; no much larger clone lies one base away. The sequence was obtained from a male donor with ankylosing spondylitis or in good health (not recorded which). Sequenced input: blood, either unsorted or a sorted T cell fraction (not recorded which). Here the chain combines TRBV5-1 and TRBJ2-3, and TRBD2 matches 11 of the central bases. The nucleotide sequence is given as TGCGCCAGCGGTCCGACTAGCGGGATCACAGATACGCAGTATTTT. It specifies CASGPTSGITDTQYF.